This TCR beta chain comes out of a study of T cell responses to AZD1222 COVID-19 vaccine. Study results and limitations: Unmutated regions of variants are reportedly targeted by nearly half of spike-specific TCRs. Only a handful of people who got AZD1222 tested seropositive at baseline. Donors were chiefly white British, with a greater number of females, and clonal diversity was perhaps underestimated.

V lost 4 bases and J lost 4, with 9 bases in between. The CDR3 is 12 residues long. Germline CDR1 reads SGDLS; CDR2 reads YYNGEE. To note about this clone: Its antigen is not known.

TCRdb's copy holds only in-frame clones and misses some; the assay was immunoSEQ multiplex PCR. The sample shows fewer than 200,000 clones, more than 80% of them seen only once. The sequences come from peripheral blood, collected on day 0 of AZD1222 vaccination. V and J are TRBV9 and TRBJ2-7; D remains ambiguous. This TCR was sampled from an adult in good health. The CDR3 DNA sequence: TGTGCCAGCAGCCCTGACATATACGAGCAGTACTTC. Translated: CASSPDIYEQYF.